Reported below is one TCR beta chain. What this receptor recognizes is not known. Per-nucleotide qualities are absent, and no much larger clonotype sits a single base away. Each collaborating institution followed its own protocols to collect whole blood in K2EDTA tubes. Collaborator samples were shipped for TCRbeta analysis as frozen whole blood, isolated PBMCs, or DNA extracted from either sample type. Including cysteine and phenylalanine, the CDR3 has 15 amino acids. Only the CDR3 part of the read is kept: 45 bases, read in frame from the first base. CDR1 and CDR2, per the germline V gene, are ENHRY and SYGVKD. Here V drops 3 bases and J drops 3 bases, and the junction holds 3 bases not matched to any gene. TCRbeta CDR3 regions were amplified from genomic DNA using the immunoSEQ Assay, a bias-controlled multiplex PCR. In the authors' own workflow: The number of nucleated cells in each sample was estimated from the amplification of reference gene primers within the assay. Sequence reads were collapsed and filtered to measure the absolute abundance of every unique TCRbeta CDR3 rearrangement. For each sample, productive Simpson clonality was calculated as the square root of Simpson's diversity index over productive rearrangements. TCRdb holds this immuneACCESS table with in-frame rearrangements only. Some clones are missing; in checked studies, unresolved V genes explain under half, and the rest has no known cause. That table is the source of V, J and clone size, and D and trimming were worked out from the DNA. This sample lists around 150,000 clones; under 85% were detected once. The ten largest clones represent approximately 2.6% of the sample.

This specimen belongs to a study of blood T cell repertoires in COVID-19 (TCRdb year 2020). About the study as a whole: The collaborator samples originated in the United States, Italy and Spain and spanned the acute and convalescent phases of COVID-19. The prospective study material was composed of cDNA or gDNA derived from T cells, B-cell-depleted T cells, or PBMCs. The dataset comprised deeply sampled blood TCRbeta repertoires from subjects exposed to, actively infected with, or recovered from COVID-19. The repertoires were released in a freely available public database meant as a resource for research on the immune response to SARS-CoV-2. The samples were drawn from the first 160 participants of the ongoing ImmuneRACE study and from over a thousand subjects provided by 6 global collaborators. Sample metadata almost always included a de-identified subject ID, COVID-19 status, age in years and sex. Where HLA class I and class II types were available, the types were taken from metadata supplied by the sample provider, not from assay-based typing.

Study-wide findings and limitations: How much clinical and demographic metadata was included differed by source and by participant, and the metadata was provided uncurated.

The receptor chain draws on TRBV10-3 and TRBJ2-1; 9 of the junction bases match TRBD2. Source material: peripheral blood. The receptor was derived from a man between 65 and 79 years old with acute or convalescent COVID-19. The DNA sequence follows: TGTGCCATCAGTGATAGCGGGGGAAGCTACAATGAGCAGTTCTTC. Its coded protein is CAISDSGGSYNEQFF.